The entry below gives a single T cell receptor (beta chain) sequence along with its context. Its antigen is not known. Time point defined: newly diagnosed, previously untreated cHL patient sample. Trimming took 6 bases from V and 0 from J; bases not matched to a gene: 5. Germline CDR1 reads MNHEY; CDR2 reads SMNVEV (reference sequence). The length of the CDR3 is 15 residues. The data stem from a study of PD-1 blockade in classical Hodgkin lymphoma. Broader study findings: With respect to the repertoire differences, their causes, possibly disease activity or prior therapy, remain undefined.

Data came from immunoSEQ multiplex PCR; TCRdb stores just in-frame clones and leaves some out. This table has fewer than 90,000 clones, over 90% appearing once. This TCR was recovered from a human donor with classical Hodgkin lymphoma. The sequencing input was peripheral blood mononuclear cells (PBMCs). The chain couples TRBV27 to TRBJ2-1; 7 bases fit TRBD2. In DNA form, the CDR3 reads TGTGCCAGCAGGAAAGCGGGGCCCTCCTACAATGAGCAGTTCTTC. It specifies CASRKAGPSYNEQFF.